One sample yielded the 5 T cell receptor beta chains listed below, sequenced in a study of blood T cell repertoires in COVID-19. Assay used: immunoSEQ multiplex PCR; TCRdb lists only in-frame clones, some missing. The sample contains hundreds of thousands of clones, around nine tenths of which appear only once. Sequencing input: peripheral blood. These receptors all come from a man younger than 35 with active or convalescent COVID-19.

V usage is TRBV6-5 and J usage is TRBJ1-2, with a weak D call TRBD1 (6 bases). The CDR3 spans 15 residues. Germline V gives CDR1 MNHEY, CDR2 SVGAGI. V was cut by 0 bases and J by 4 bases, with 12 bases left in between. CDR3 coding DNA: TGTGCCAGCAGTTACTCCAGGGGCCTCGGCTATGGCTACACCTTC. Protein product: CASSYSRGLGYGYTF.

The chain links TRBV21-1 to TRBJ2-1; TRBD2, the D gene given by the table, was not confirmed from the DNA. TRBV21-1 is noted as a pseudogene. CDR3 size: 17 residues. The CDR3 region is CASSKAGFRGTNNEQFF. DNA of the CDR3: TGTGCCAGCAGCAAAGCAGGGTTCCGGGGTACCAACAATGAGCAGTTCTTC.

The chain is built from TRBV9 and TRBJ2-1; 13 bases agree with TRBD2. The CDR3 extends over 17 amino acids. V gave up 0 bases and J gave up 4 bases; unmatched junction bases: 4. Germline CDR1 is SGDLS and CDR2 is YYNGEE. CDR3 bases: TGTGCCAGCAGCGTAGGAACTAGCGGGAGGGGTTACAATGAGCAGTTCTTC. This codes for CASSVGTSGRGYNEQFF.

V gene TRBV28 combines with J gene TRBJ1-4; 7 bases are shared with TRBD1. J lost 1 base, V lost 6 bases, and 8 bases had no gene match. The germline gives CDR1 MDHEN, CDR2 SYDVKM. The CDR3 covers 16 residues. The CDR3 here is CASSRTGVGTNEKLFF. CDR3 DNA sequence: TGTGCCAGCAGCCGTACAGGGGTCGGAACTAATGAAAAACTGTTTTTT.

This chain links TRBV7-8 with TRBJ2-3; 8 nucleotides line up with TRBD1. The CDR3 is made up of 14 amino acids. V shed 6 bases, J shed 7 bases, and the junction held 9 bases outside the gene matches. Germline V lookup: CDR1 SGHVS, CDR2 FQNEAQ. The CDR3, as DNA: TGTGCCAGCAGTACCGGGACAGGTTCAAATACGCAGTATTTT. This encodes CASSTGTGSNTQYF.